Each of the 30 T cell receptor beta chains below was sequenced from the same sample in a study of spatial heterogeneity in lung cancer. TCRdb reprocessed the 5' RACE reads with MiXCR, giving one entry per CDR3 protein. The table lists approximately 40,000 distinct CDR3 sequences, about 5% of them singletons. Time point of the sample: sample taken at primary tumor resection. This specimen was PBMCs, taken at surgery. The receptor set was obtained from a female donor with early-stage non-small cell lung cancer.

This clonotype was counted many times. The chain couples TRBV7-9 to TRBJ1-1; no clear D gene. There are 15 residues in the CDR3. Trimming took 5 bases from V and 6 from J, leaving 19 bases between them. Germline lookup yields CDR1 SEHNR and CDR2 FQNEAQ (reference sequence). In nucleotides, the CDR3 is TGTGCCAGCAGCCCCCCCCTAAGAGCGGGTTCTGAAGCTTTCTTT. Translating it yields CASSPPLRAGSEAFF.

This clonotype was picked up many times. The chain recombines TRBV10-1 with TRBJ2-4, with 9 bases lining up with TRBD2. V was pared by 8 bases and J by 10 bases, with 15 bases of the junction left unmatched. CDR1 WNHNN and CDR2 SYGVQD come from the germline V gene (reference sequence). CDR3 length: 15 amino acids. CDR3 loop: CASWSASGAWGIQYF. The CDR3 DNA reads TGCGCCAGCTGGAGCGCTAGCGGGGCCTGGGGGATTCAGTACTTC.

This clonotype appeared many times. V usage is TRBV5-1 and J usage is TRBJ2-7, with 8 bases aligning to TRBD1. V was pared by 7 bases and J by 2 bases, with 5 bases of the junction left unmatched. CDR1 SGHRS and CDR2 YFSETQ come from the germline V gene. The CDR3 contains 13 residues. The CDR3 DNA follows: TGCGCCAGCGGACTACAGGGGGCCTACGAGCAGTACTTC. Amino acid sequence: CASGLQGAYEQYF.

This clonotype turned up a few times. J is TRBJ2-5 and V is TRBV28; 10 bases align to TRBD1. CDR1 and CDR2 from the germline V gene are MDHEN and SYDVKM. Trimming cost V 6 bases and J 1 base; bases outside gene matches: 5. The CDR3 is 15 residues long. In DNA form, the CDR3 reads TGTGCCAGCAGCCCCCGGACAGGGGGCCAAGAGACCCAGTACTTC. Protein product: CASSPRTGGQETQYF.

Many counts were recorded for this clonotype. The chain joins TRBV12-3 or TRBV12-4 to TRBJ2-7; 8 bases line up with TRBD1. This CDR3 region has 14 residues. V was clipped by 6 bases and J by 6 bases; unmatched bases: 10. The CDR3 loop is CASSRTGRSSEQYF. The CDR3 DNA reads as TGTGCCAGCAGCCGGACAGGGAGGAGCTCCGAGCAGTACTTC.

There are many counts of this clonotype. CDR3 nucleotide sequence: TGTGCCAGCGGCTCACCAGTGGGGGCGAGGAATGAGCAGTTCTTC. Residues: CASGSPVGARNEQFF. This chain links TRBV28 with TRBJ2-1, with D perhaps matching TRBD1 (6 bases). The CDR3 consists of 15 residues. V was trimmed by 8 bases and J by 7 bases, leaving 21 bases between them. Per germline, CDR1 MDHEN and CDR2 SYDVKM. Combining the CDR3 with reference TRBV28 and TRBJ2-1 gives the whole variable domain DVKVTQSSRYLVKRTGEKVFLECVQDMDHENMFWYRQDPGLGLRLIYFSYDVKMKEKGDIPEGYSVSREKKERFSLILESASTNQTSMYLCASGSPVGARNEQFFGPGTRLTVL.

This clonotype was recorded at least ten times. The V call is TRBV12-3 or TRBV12-4, the J call TRBJ2-5; D remains ambiguous. Trimming cost V 6 bases and J 5 bases, with 7 bases left between them. The CDR3 consists of 11 residues. The CDR3 is CASSLQETQYF. The CDR3 DNA reads as TGTGCCAGCAGCCTTCAGGAGACCCAGTACTTC.

This clonotype was detected many times. This chain links TRBV9 with TRBJ2-3; D is ambiguous. V lost 0 bases, J lost 4 bases, and 6 bases lay in between. The CDR3 runs 13 residues. Germline V CDR1 and CDR2: SGDLS, YYNGEE. The CDR3 region has the DNA TGTGCCAGCAGCGTAGGACCCCCAGATACGCAGTATTTT. Protein: CASSVGPPDTQYF.

J is TRBJ1-5 and V is TRBV14; possible D gene TRBD1, 6 bases. V lost 3 bases to trimming and J lost 7 bases, with 13 bases between them. In germline, CDR1 is SGHDN, CDR2 FVKESK. The CDR3 totals 14 residues. The CDR3 reads CASSQSQGNQPQHF. The CDR3 DNA follows: TGTGCCAGCAGCCAGTCACAGGGAAACCAGCCCCAGCATTTT.

The chain is built from TRBV9 and TRBJ2-5; TRBD1 matches at 8 bases. The CDR3 runs to 15 residues. CDR1 is SGDLS, CDR2 YYNGEE, per germline. J was trimmed by 2 bases and V by 2 bases; bases with no gene match: 5. The CDR3 DNA sequence: TGTGCCAGCAGCGTCGCCGGGACAGGACAAGAGACCCAGTACTTC. Its translation is CASSVAGTGQETQYF.

This clonotype was recorded many times. This chain joins TRBV7-3 and TRBJ1-2, with D tentatively TRBD1 (6 bases). Trimming removed 5 bases from V and 4 bases from J, with 14 bases in between. The germline V gene has CDR1 SGHTA and CDR2 FQGTGA. The CDR3 totals 14 residues. The chain's CDR3 is CASSQTGGAYGYTF. CDR3 sequence (DNA): TGTGCCAGCAGCCAGACAGGTGGCGCCTATGGCTACACCTTC. Combining the CDR3 with reference TRBV7-3 and TRBJ1-2 gives the whole variable domain GAGVSQTPSNKVTEKGKYVELRCDPISGHTALYWYRQSLGQGPEFLIYFQGTGAADDSGLPNDRFFAVRPEGSVSTLKIQRTERGDSAVYLCASSQTGGAYGYTFGSGTRLTVV.

The sample holds many counts of this clonotype. This chain links TRBV29-1 with TRBJ1-4; D call uncertain. V was cut by 7 bases and J by 8 bases, with 11 bases left in between. There are 11 residues in the CDR3. Looked up from germline, CDR1 is SQVTM and CDR2 is ANQGSEA. The CDR3 is CSGTVGEKLFF. The CDR3 bases are TGCAGCGGGACGGTCGGGGAAAAACTGTTTTTT. The variable domain in full, with the rest retrieved from reference TRBV29-1 and TRBJ1-4, is SAVISQKPSRDICQRGTSLTIQCQVDSQVTMMFWYRQQPGQSLTLIATANQGSEATYESGFVIDKFPISRPNLTFSTLTVSNMSPEDSSIYLCSGTVGEKLFFGSGTQLSVL.

This clonotype was observed many times. The CDR3 DNA sequence: TGCGCCAGCAGCTCATCGGTCGGGGGCTACGAGCAGTACTTC. Amino acids: CASSSSVGGYEQYF. This rearrangement joins TRBV5-1 to TRBJ2-7; TRBD2 is a possible D gene (6 bases). The CDR3 is made up of 14 amino acids. Trimming cost V 3 bases and J 3 bases, with 13 bases left between them. The germline CDR1 and CDR2 sequences are SGHRS and YFSETQ.

This clonotype came up many times. This rearrangement joins TRBV4-3 to TRBJ2-2; maybe TRBD2 (5 bases). Germline CDR1 is LGHNA and CDR2 is YSLEER. The V end lost 4 bases, the J end lost 7 bases, and 13 bases lay between the germline ends. This CDR3 spans 14 amino acids. Here the CDR3 reads CASSPLLGDGELFF. The DNA of the CDR3 is TGCGCCAGCAGCCCCCTGCTCGGGGACGGGGAGCTGTTTTTT.

This clonotype turned up a few times. This chain links TRBV10-3 with TRBJ2-3, with TRBD1 matching 9 bases. Per germline, CDR1 ENHRY and CDR2 SYGVKD. V lost 0 bases to trimming and J lost 5 bases; unmatched junction nucleotides: 6. The CDR3 extends over 16 amino acids. The CDR3 spells CAISESTGGGVDTQYF. The CDR3 nucleotides read TGTGCCATCAGTGAGTCAACAGGGGGCGGGGTAGATACGCAGTATTTT.

This clonotype showed up many times. The CDR3 region has the DNA TGTGCCAGCAGCCCGGGCGGCAGGGCGGGCACAGATACGCAGTATTTT. The encoded protein is CASSPGGRAGTDTQYF. The chain carries TRBV11-1 and TRBJ2-3; D is perhaps TRBD1 (5 bases). This CDR3 contains 16 residues. Trimming left V 5 bases short and J 1 base short, with 16 bases between. Germline CDR1 reads SGHAT; CDR2 reads FQDESV (reference sequence).

Many counts were recorded for this clonotype. The CDR3 is CASSLWGQTSDEQFF. The CDR3 bases are TGTGCCAGCAGCTTATGGGGCCAGACTAGCGATGAGCAGTTCTTC. V is TRBV7-2 and J is TRBJ2-1; 8 bases fit TRBD2. J lost 8 bases, V lost 2 bases, and 8 bases had no gene match. The V gene's germline CDR1 is SGHTA and CDR2 FQGNSA. The CDR3 covers 15 residues.

This clonotype was recorded at least ten times. J is TRBJ2-5 and V is TRBV10-3, with D possibly TRBD2 on 6 matching bases. V was cut by 10 bases and J by 1 base, with 22 bases left in between. Germline CDR1 ENHRY, CDR2 SYGVKD. The CDR3 runs to 16 residues. The DNA of the CDR3 is TGTGCCACCCTACTTGGGGGGACCGCGGCCCAAGAGACCCAGTACTTC. It encodes CATLLGGTAAQETQYF.

This clonotype was seen repeatedly, ten times or more. The chain uses TRBV15 and TRBJ1-5; D call uncertain. Trimming removed 0 bases at V and 4 bases at J, with 4 bases between. The CDR3 sequence is 13 residues long. Looked up from germline, CDR1 is LNHNV and CDR2 is YYDKDF (reference sequence). CDR3 sequence (DNA): TGTGCCACCAGCAGAGATAGGAATCAGCCCCAGCATTTT. It is translated as CATSRDRNQPQHF.

This clonotype was counted a few times. The chain joins TRBV27 to TRBJ1-5, with D unresolved. Germline CDR1 MNHEY, CDR2 SMNVEV (reference sequence). The CDR3 consists of 14 residues. V lost 5 bases and J 2 bases, leaving 10 bases between the germline ends. This CDR3 is CASSLALGNQPQHF. CDR3 nucleotide sequence: TGTGCCAGCAGTCTTGCCCTGGGCAATCAGCCCCAGCATTTT.

V usage is TRBV25-1 and J usage is TRBJ1-2, with no clear D. The CDR3 runs 13 residues. Germline loops: CDR1 MGHDK, CDR2 SYGVNS. The ends were cut back, 1 base at V and 5 bases at J, with 8 bases in the middle. CDR3 nucleotides: TGTGCCAGCAGTGAATTCGGTAGTTATGGCTACACCTTC. Amino acid sequence: CASSEFGSYGYTF.

V and J are TRBV5-4 and TRBJ2-7, with 11 nucleotides matching TRBD1. Germline lookup yields CDR1 SGHNT and CDR2 YYREEE (reference sequence). CDR3 length: 14 amino acids. The V segment lost 4 bases and the J segment 6 bases; nucleotides outside the gene matches: 6. The CDR3 sequence is CASSHPGTGGEQYF. The CDR3 nucleotides are TGTGCCAGCAGCCACCCAGGGACAGGGGGCGAGCAGTACTTC.

This clonotype has a count of ten or more. The chain couples TRBV9 to TRBJ2-3; no firm D call. Trimming shortened V by 0 bases and J by 4 bases, and 12 bases separated the two germline ends. CDR3 length equals 15 residues. Germline CDR1 and CDR2: SGDLS and YYNGEE. The CDR3 coding sequence is TGTGCCAGCAGCGTAGGAGACGGAGATGCAGATACGCAGTATTTT. Protein product: CASSVGDGDADTQYF.

This clonotype was seen only a few times. The chain recombines TRBV12-5 with TRBJ2-4; D unclear. CDR1 is LGHNT, CDR2 FRNRAP, per germline. The CDR3 is made up of 13 amino acids. V was pared by 1 base and J by 5 bases, with 6 bases between. The CDR3 DNA reads as TGTGCTAGTGGTTTGGCATCGGAAAACATTCAGTACTTC. Translating it yields CASGLASENIQYF.

This clonotype was detected only a few times. The chain employs TRBV18 and TRBJ2-1, with 7 bases lining up with TRBD1. From germline, CDR1 is KGHSH and CDR2 LQKENI. The V gene end was trimmed by 3 bases and the J gene end by 9 bases; junction bases not matched to a gene: 11. The CDR3 is made up of 15 amino acids. CDR3 amino acids: CASSPNSQGVAEQFF. DNA of the CDR3: TGTGCCAGCTCACCGAACAGCCAGGGGGTTGCTGAGCAGTTCTTC.

In this sample, this clonotype turned up many times. The CDR3: CASSLGADQETQYF. The CDR3 nucleotides read TGTGCCAGCAGCTTAGGGGCGGACCAAGAGACCCAGTACTTC. The chain combines TRBV7-6 with TRBJ2-5; D gene uncertain. Germline CDR1 SGHVS, CDR2 FNYEAQ. There are 14 residues in the CDR3. The V end was cut by 1 base, the J end by 0 bases, with 6 bases between.

A few counts support this clonotype. The V gene is TRBV12-3 or TRBV12-4, the J gene TRBJ1-1; a possible D gene is TRBD1 (6 bases). V lost 7 bases and J lost 1, with 10 bases in between. The CDR3 has 13 amino acids. CDR3 residues: CASTTQGNTEAFF. CDR3 sequence (DNA): TGTGCCAGCACCACACAGGGGAACACTGAAGCTTTCTTT.

This clonotype was found many times. The V gene is TRBV7-9, the J gene TRBJ2-1, with 12 bases aligning to TRBD2. The V and J ends lost 2 bases and 4 bases, in that order; junction bases with no gene match: 9. The CDR3 is 18 residues long. Germline-derived CDR1 and CDR2 are SEHNR and FQNEAQ (reference sequence). DNA for the CDR3: TGTGCCAGCAGCTTACCCCTCAGGCTAGCGGGGGGGTACAATGAGCAGTTCTTC. As protein: CASSLPLRLAGGYNEQFF.

This clonotype was observed many times. The rearrangement links TRBV7-9 to TRBJ1-4; 12 positions match TRBD1. CDR1 and CDR2 from the germline V gene are SEHNR and FQNEAQ (reference sequence). The CDR3 covers 17 residues. The V and J ends lost 1 base and 8 bases, in that order; junction bases with no gene match: 8. CDR3 region: CASSLDLRDRGREKLFF. CDR3 bases: TGTGCCAGCAGCTTAGACCTCCGGGACAGGGGGCGAGAAAAACTGTTTTTT.

This clonotype was picked up many times. The chain carries TRBV28 and TRBJ2-7; D is tentatively TRBD1 or TRBD2 (5 bases each). There are 13 residues in the CDR3. In germline, CDR1 is MDHEN, CDR2 SYDVKM. V dropped 5 bases and J dropped 3 bases, with 11 bases sitting between them. CDR3 nucleotides: TGTGCCAGCAGTGAGGGGTTGGGCTACGAGCAGTACTTC. The encoded protein is CASSEGLGYEQYF.